This paragraph reports one T cell receptor (beta chain). The time point is: pre-sensitization, week 0. The treatment was: therapeutic diphenylcyclopropenone sensitization with weekly scalp DPC. The data are from a study of human T cells and chemical hapten exposure. The overall study: Patients had diphenylcyclopropenone applied to the scalp weekly throughout the roughly 24-week study. Variation in per-sample TCR yields came mainly from small pooled library volume differences.

Each CDR3 protein gets one entry after TCRdb re-called the RACE reads with MiXCR. The sample carries roughly 100,000 distinct CDR3 sequences, roughly 8.8% recorded once. The CDR3 is 16 residues long. V was shortened by 3 bases and J by 0 bases, with 9 bases between the two germline ends. The V gene's germline CDR1 is SGHTA and CDR2 FQGNSA. This receptor was identified in a woman aged 35 to 49 with alopecia areata. Some clones in this sample may be carry-over from other donors' samples. The chain joins TRBV7-2 to TRBJ1-6; unclear D gene. The sequences come from whole blood, collected in connection with sensitization to the hapten diphenylcyclopropenone (DPC). Here the CDR3 reads CASSFLRSSYNSPLHF. The CDR3 DNA reads TGTGCCAGCAGCTTTCTCAGGAGCTCCTATAATTCACCCCTCCACTTT.